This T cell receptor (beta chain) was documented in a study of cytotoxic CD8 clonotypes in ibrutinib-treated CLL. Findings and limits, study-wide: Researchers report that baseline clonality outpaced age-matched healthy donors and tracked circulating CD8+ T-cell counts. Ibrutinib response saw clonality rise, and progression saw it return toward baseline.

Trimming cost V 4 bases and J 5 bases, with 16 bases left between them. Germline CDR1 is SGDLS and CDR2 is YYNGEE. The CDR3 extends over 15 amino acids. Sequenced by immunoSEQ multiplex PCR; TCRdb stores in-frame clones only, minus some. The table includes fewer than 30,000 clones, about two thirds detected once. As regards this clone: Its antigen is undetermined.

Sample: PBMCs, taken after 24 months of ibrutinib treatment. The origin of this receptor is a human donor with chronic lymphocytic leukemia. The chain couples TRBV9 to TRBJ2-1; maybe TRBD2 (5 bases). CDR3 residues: CASSTRTGENNEQFF. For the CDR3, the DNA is TGTGCCAGCAGCACCCGGACTGGGGAAAACAATGAGCAGTTCTTC.